This T cell receptor beta chain was identified in a study of radiotherapy plus CTLA-4 blockade in lung cancer. The CDR3 has 15 amino acids. Looked up from germline, CDR1 is SQVTM and CDR2 is ANQGSEA. The V gene lost 7 bases and the J gene lost 1 base, with 19 bases spanning the gap. The protocol was immunoSEQ multiplex PCR, while the TCRdb copy is restricted to in-frame clones and leaves out a portion. The sample consists of around 90,000 clones, around 83% of them appearing once. This sample comprised peripheral blood, obtained from a patient treated with radiotherapy plus ipilimumab. V and J are TRBV29-1 and TRBJ1-1; TRBD1 might be the D (5 bases). The receptor was isolated from a human donor with non-small cell lung cancer that progressed on radiotherapy plus ipilimumab. CDR3 coding DNA: TGCAGCGGGGAGGGGAGTGGACTGCCGAACACTGAAGCTTTCTTT. Translation gives CSGEGSGLPNTEAFF. Complete variable domain (other parts from reference TRBV29-1 and TRBJ1-1): SAVISQKPSRDICQRGTSLTIQCQVDSQVTMMFWYRQQPGQSLTLIATANQGSEATYESGFVIDKFPISRPNLTFSTLTVSNMSPEDSSIYLCSGEGSGLPNTEAFFGQGTRLTVV.